This is a list of T cell receptor beta chains from one sample in a study of molecular identifiers for immune sequencing clone quantification. Via MiXCR, TCRdb re-called the PCR reads, giving one row per CDR3 protein. The data hold more than 550,000 distinct CDR3 sequences, with around 25% observed a single time. Material for sequencing was naive CD8+ T cells from blood, with Jurkat cell RNA spiked in. These receptors all stem from a human donor in good health. Some libraries in this study had Jurkat cell RNA spiked in. CDR3s leave out the opening cysteine and the closing phenylalanine or tryptophan.

J gene,V gene,CDR3 protein
TRBJ1-2,TRBV7-9,ASSLGDRGRDDYGYT
TRBJ2-3,TRBV2,ADSSGDTDTQY
TRBJ2-7,TRBV5-6,ASSLSSGRPQY
TRBJ2-2,TRBV5-6,ASSWAGGRFQHGELF
TRBJ2-2,TRBV7-9,ASSRTSDNTGELF
TRBJ2-5,TRBV5-4,ASSLGSPGNGETQY
TRBJ2-6,TRBV9,AGSVGGGTSGANVLT
TRBJ1-6,TRBV27,ASTRGGSYNSPLH
TRBJ2-7,TRBV20-1,SAKTGDEQY
TRBJ1-5,TRBV18,ASSAAGSSNQPQH
TRBJ2-2,TRBV12-3/TRBV12-4,ASSAPTGELF
TRBJ2-7,TRBV5-4,ASSPRPNEENEQY
TRBJ1-5,TRBV2,ASSEASPLSNQPQR
TRBJ2-3,TRBV5-4,ASSLSGGLSTDTQY
TRBJ1-1,TRBV7-8,ASSGRRGGTEAF
TRBJ2-5,TRBV20-1,SARVVDSGRVVETQY
TRBJ2-2,TRBV27,ASSLWGGGELF
TRBJ1-4,TRBV29-1,SVEVATGVYEKLF
TRBJ2-7,TRBV5-6,ASSLGTGGWEQY
TRBJ2-1,TRBV7-3,ASSGGSRDEQF
TRBJ1-2,TRBV4-1,ARRPGGRPALIYGYT
TRBJ2-7,TRBV19,ASSYISGEQY
TRBJ1-1,TRBV7-3,ASSLVDYTEAF
TRBJ1-5,TRBV12-3/TRBV12-4,ASSLTRVNQPQH
TRBJ1-1,TRBV5-6,ASMLTWTNTEAF
TRBJ2-2,TRBV6-2/TRBV6-3,ASIGGSNTGELF
TRBJ1-4,TRBV29-1,SVWTRGADQGNEKLF
TRBJ1-2,TRBV25-1,ASSAGTEYGYT
TRBJ2-1,TRBV7-6,ASSLGLDNNEQF
TRBJ2-3,TRBV14,ASSQETGTDTQY
TRBJ1-6,TRBV4-3,ASSQDLRGGSPLH
TRBJ2-3,TRBV10-1,ASSDLADTQY
TRBJ2-7,TRBV7-8,ASSSSRGDEQY
TRBJ2-3,TRBV5-1,ASSLPRLAEATDTQY
TRBJ1-1,TRBV5-1,ASSFGGVEAF
TRBJ2-1,TRBV24-1,ATSVSRDSSYNEQL
TRBJ1-5,TRBV30,AWTPGQGNQPQH
TRBJ2-4,TRBV7-6,ASSLAPVGEEAKNIQY
TRBJ1-1,TRBV9,ASSPGAGTAAF
TRBJ1-1,TRBV28,ASSSNWGTTEAF
TRBJ1-4,TRBV6-5,ASSRLGEGANEKLF
TRBJ2-4,TRBV24-1,ATSDLRFENIQY
TRBJ2-7,TRBV27,ASSPLTTSSYEQY
TRBJ1-6,TRBV4-1,AGSQDRGNSPLH
TRBJ2-3,TRBV2,AGRATSGSTDTQY
TRBJ2-1,TRBV27,ASSHSGPSGLYEQF
TRBJ2-3,TRBV6-5,AGRYRDPQY
TRBJ1-5,TRBV5-5,ASSQDGGKDPQH
TRBJ2-5,TRBV19,ASSSQGWETQY
TRBJ2-7,TRBV6-1,ASSIRDRSNEQY
TRBJ2-7,TRBV7-2,ASSRPGLVYEQY
TRBJ2-7,TRBV6-5,ASSWTSGGAHEQY